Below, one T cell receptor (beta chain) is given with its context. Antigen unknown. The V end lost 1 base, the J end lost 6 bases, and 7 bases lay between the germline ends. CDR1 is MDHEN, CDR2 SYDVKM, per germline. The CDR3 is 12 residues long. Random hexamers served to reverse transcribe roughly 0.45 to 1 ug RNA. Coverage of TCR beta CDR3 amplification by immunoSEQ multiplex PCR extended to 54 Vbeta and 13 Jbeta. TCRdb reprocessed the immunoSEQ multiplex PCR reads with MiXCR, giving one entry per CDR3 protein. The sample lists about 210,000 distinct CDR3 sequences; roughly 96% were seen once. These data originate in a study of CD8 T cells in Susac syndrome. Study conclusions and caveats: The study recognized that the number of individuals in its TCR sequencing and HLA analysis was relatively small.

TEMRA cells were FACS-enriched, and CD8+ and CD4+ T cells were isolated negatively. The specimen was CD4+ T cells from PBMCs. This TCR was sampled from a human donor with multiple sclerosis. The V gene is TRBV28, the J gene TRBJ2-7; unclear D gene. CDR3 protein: CASSLLLTEQYF. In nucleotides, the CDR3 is TGTGCCAGCAGTTTATTGTTAACCGAGCAGTACTTC.